Below, one T cell receptor beta chain is given with its context. Its matching antigen is unknown. The data derive from a study of T cells in Graves' hyperthyroidism and ophthalmopathy. Findings and limits, study-wide: The blood repertoire included most of the expanded thyroid clonotypes above 0.001.

The V segment lost 2 bases and the J segment 3 bases; nucleotides outside the gene matches: 5. CDR1 is KGHDR, CDR2 SFDVKD, per germline. The CDR3 is made up of 15 amino acids. What was amplified from RNA transcripts were TCR beta CDR3 regions. The HTBI set primed first-round TCR CDR3 RT-PCR. Each CDR3 protein is one row after TCRdb ran MiXCR on the multiplex PCR reads. The sample comprises roughly 570,000 distinct CDR3 sequences, roughly 50% of which are singletons, and more than 7% rests with the top ten. In patients aged 18 to 65, hyperthyroidism was newly diagnosed, with duration under 2 months. Pregnant or lactating patients were excluded, as were those with uncontrolled infection or other autoimmune disease.

The chain carries TRBV24-1 and TRBJ2-7; 8 nucleotides agree with TRBD2. Source material: peripheral blood or thyroid tissue (not recorded which). The sequence came from a woman aged 18 to 35 with Graves' hyperthyroidism. CDR3 in DNA: TGTGCCACCAGTGATTCTGTAGCGGGAATCTACGAGCAGTACTTC. Translated: CATSDSVAGIYEQYF.